The 10 T cell receptor beta chains in this list originate from one sample, sequenced in a study of identical twins. Via MiXCR, TCRdb re-called the 5' RACE reads, giving one row per CDR3 protein. This sample has 1.5 million to 2 million distinct CDR3 sequences, with 32% found just once. The sample consisted of cord blood. Receptors were obtained from a newborn girl in good health.

The chain links TRBV20-1 to TRBJ2-1, with 9 bases aligning to TRBD2. Germline CDR1 DFQATT, CDR2 SNEGSKA (reference sequence). J was trimmed by 4 bases and V by 4 bases; bases with no gene match: 11. The CDR3 is 16 amino acids. CDR3 sequence (DNA): TGCAGTGCTATATACGGGACTAGCCGCTTATACAATGAGCAGTTCTTC. Protein product: CSAIYGTSRLYNEQFF.

This clonotype was detected only a few times. V is TRBV20-1 and J is TRBJ2-7; 9 bases line up with TRBD2. CDR1 and CDR2 (germline): DFQATT, SNEGSKA (reference sequence). Losses at the gene ends were 0 bases for V and 1 base for J; bases not matched to a gene: 7. The CDR3 is made up of 16 amino acids. The CDR3 DNA follows: TGCAGTGCTAGAGATAGGAGCGGGAGGCTTTCCTACGAGCAGTACTTC. This gives the protein CSARDRSGRLSYEQYF.

This clonotype has at least ten counts. CDR3 sequence reads: CAIGGGGSSYEQYF. The CDR3 DNA is TGTGCCATTGGAGGTGGGGGGAGCTCCTACGAGCAGTACTTC. The chain carries TRBV10-3 and TRBJ2-7; a weak D match, TRBD2 (6 bases). The CDR3 runs 14 residues. V shed 9 bases and J shed 0 bases, with 15 bases lying between them. Germline CDR1 and CDR2: ENHRY and SYGVKD.

CDR3 DNA sequence: TGTGCCAGCATCGACAGGGGGCCAGGAGAGACCCAGTACTTC. It codes for CASIDRGPGETQYF. The chain couples TRBV28 to TRBJ2-5; 10 bases align to TRBD1. The germline V gene has CDR1 MDHEN and CDR2 SYDVKM. The CDR3 runs to 14 residues. Unmatched junction bases numbered 6, after V lost 7 bases and J lost 4 bases.

On this clonotype itself: Since a much larger clone is just one base distant, this may be a read error. This chain links TRBV7-2 with TRBJ2-6; 7 nucleotides match TRBD1. CDR1 is SGHTA, CDR2 FQGNSA, per germline. This CDR3 comprises 18 residues. CDR3: CASSLKGQIISGANILTF. The CDR3 nucleotides are TGTGCCAGCAGCTTAAAGGGACAGATCATCTCTGGGGCCAACATCCTGACTTTC.

The chain employs TRBV10-3 and TRBJ2-7; 11 bases line up with TRBD2. The CDR3 covers 14 residues. Germline CDR1 is ENHRY and CDR2 is SYGVKD. V was clipped by 7 bases and J by 2 bases; unmatched bases: 4. The CDR3 region has the DNA TGTGCCATCAAGCCGGGACTAGCGGCCTACGAGCAGTACTTC. Protein product: CAIKPGLAAYEQYF.

The rearrangement joins TRBV9 to TRBJ2-3, with TRBD2 matching over 13 bases. The CDR3 has 18 amino acids. Looked up from germline, CDR1 is SGDLS and CDR2 is YYNGEE. V lost 2 bases, J lost 2 bases, and 8 bases stayed unmatched. CDR3 nucleotides: TGTGCCAGCAGCGTGGGACTAGCGGGAATGATTAACACAGATACGCAGTATTTT. Translation: CASSVGLAGMINTDTQYF. The whole variable domain, remainder taken from reference TRBV9 and TRBJ2-3, is DSGVTQTPKHLITATGQRVTLRCSPRSGDLSVYWYQQSLDQGLQFLIQYYNGEERAKGNILERFSAQQFPDLHSELNLSSLELGDSALYFCASSVGLAGMINTDTQYFGPGTRLTVL.

This clonotype was seen only a few times. The chain combines TRBV7-2 with TRBJ1-1; D gene uncertain. The germline CDR1 and CDR2 sequences are SGHTA and FQGNSA. The V end lost 3 bases, the J end lost 1 base, and 15 bases lay between the germline ends. The CDR3 is made up of 16 amino acids. Here the CDR3 DNA reads TGTGCCAGCAGCTTCACGGTTTTAACGGAGAACACTGAAGCTTTCTTT. Its protein is CASSFTVLTENTEAFF.

J is TRBJ2-1 and V is TRBV29-1; 9 nucleotides align to TRBD2. The CDR3 has 13 amino acids. Trimming at V came to 7 bases and at J to 5 bases, leaving 6 bases not matched to a gene. Germline V gene data show CDR1 as SQVTM and CDR2 as ANQGSEA. The CDR3 nucleotides read TGCAGCGCTGCGGGGGGGGCGAACAATGAGCAGTTCTTC. Translating it yields CSAAGGANNEQFF.

The J gene is TRBJ2-7, the V gene TRBV3-1; the match to TRBD2 covers 12 bases. The trim removed 6 bases at V and 7 bases at J, leaving 10 bases unmatched. There are 15 residues in the CDR3. Germline V gene sequence: CDR1 LGHDT, CDR2 YNNKEL (reference sequence). The CDR3 coding sequence is TGTGCCAGCAGACCTAGCGGGAGGGCCTACAATGAGCAGTACTTC. Translating it yields CASRPSGRAYNEQYF.